The following is a T cell receptor beta chain sequence with its context. In its sample, this clonotype was seen a few times. It lacks a known antigen. The input lacks base qualities; no much larger clone sits a single base away. The data were obtained in a study of response to subunit inactivated influenza vaccine (dated by TCRdb to between 2018 and 2020). As for the study more broadly: Deep quantitative T cell receptor repertoire profiling was used in the study to track responses to a trivalent subunit inactivated influenza vaccine. The study at large found these results: It was suggested by the authors that each seasonal influenza vaccination may recruit only a limited number of new T cells.

The receptor library was made with RT-PCR. The instrument given in TCRdb is Illumina HiSeq 2500. TCRdb reprocessed the public reads (quality trimming at Q25 with fastp, clone calling with MiXCR) and kept in-frame beta chains. Every CDR3 protein is listed once, alongside the most common genes and DNA of its rows. The sample yields hundreds of thousands of distinct CDR3 sequences; about 15% were counted once. Of the sample, 6.5% to 8% falls within the top ten clones. The CDR3 measures 13 amino acids from cysteine to phenylalanine. Only the CDR3 portion is preserved as DNA: 39 bases, with reading frame beginning at the first base. CDR1 and CDR2, looked up from the germline V gene, are SGHVS and FNYEAQ. Trimming leaves V shorter by 4 bases and J shorter by 6 bases, with the junction holding 3 bases beyond the gene matches.

Source: PBMCs from blood, taken 14 to 15 days before vaccination. The receptor comes from a man aged 50-60 years who received an inactivated influenza vaccine. Donor details come from another sample of the same person, matched by shared clones. Here the chain combines TRBV7-6 and TRBJ2-7; TRBD1 aligns with 10 central bases. The bases read TGTGCCAGCAGCTCCGGGACAGGGGTCGAGCAGTACTTC. Its amino acids are CASSSGTGVEQYF. The entire variable domain, with the stretches around the CDR3 drawn from the reference TRBV7-6 and TRBJ2-7 proteins, is GAGVSQSPRYKVTKRGQDVALRCDPISGHVSLYWYRQALGQGPEFLTYFNYEAQQDKSGLPNDRFSAERPEGSISTLTIQRTEQRDSAMYRCASSSGTGVEQYFGPGTRLTVT.